The T cell receptor (beta chain) described here comes from a study of cytomegalovirus exposure and HLA in healthy donors. J was trimmed by 4 bases and V by 4 bases; bases with no gene match: 9. Germline V CDR1 and CDR2: SGHNT, YYREEE (reference sequence). The CDR3 sequence is 15 residues long. PCR primers comprised 60 Vbeta and 13 Jbeta primers. Profiled with immunoSEQ multiplex PCR; TCRdb holds only in-frame clones, not every one. This repertoire comprises about 130,000 clones; its ten largest clones make up about 2.2%. The V and J genes are TRBV5-4 and TRBJ2-7, with TRBD1 matching 9 bases. The TCR was taken from a man in his forties in good health and CMV-seronegative. The sequenced sample consisted of PBMCs. The CDR3 reads CASSPPGQGKYEQYF. The CDR3 DNA is TGTGCCAGCAGCCCACCGGGACAGGGTAAATACGAGCAGTACTTC.